These 6 T cell receptor beta chains share one sample of origin, sequenced in a study of T-cell memory formation after mild COVID-19. From the 5' RACE reads, TCRdb called clonotypes with MiXCR, one entry per CDR3 protein. The sample includes hundreds of thousands of distinct CDR3 sequences, around 17% seen only once; the top ten take 20% to 25%. Sequencing was performed on PBMCs or a T cell subset sorted from them (not recorded which). Receptors originate from a man in his late teens or twenties who had mild COVID-19 (a few samples of this study predate the infection). Cell type and time point are not known.

The genes are TRBV19 and TRBJ2-2; 10 nucleotides align to TRBD2. The V and J ends lost 2 bases and 3 bases, in that order; junction bases with no gene match: 6. The length of the CDR3 is 17 residues. The V gene's germline CDR1 is LNHDA and CDR2 SQIVND (reference sequence). This CDR3 is CASSITTSGVDTGELFF. The CDR3 DNA follows: TGTGCCAGTAGTATAACTACTAGCGGGGTTGACACCGGGGAGCTGTTTTTT.

This clonotype has at least ten counts. CDR3 in amino acids: CASSYALSSTDTQYF. CDR3 DNA sequence: TGTGCCAGCAGTTACGCACTGAGTAGCACAGATACGCAGTATTTT. The J gene is TRBJ2-3, the V gene TRBV6-5, with no clear D. Germline-derived CDR1 and CDR2 are MNHEY and SVGAGI. Trimming removed 2 bases from V and 0 bases from J, with 9 bases in between. The CDR3 is 15 residues long.

This sequence joins TRBV9 and TRBJ1-6; the D gene is possibly TRBD1 (6 bases). The length of the CDR3 is 15 residues. Germline V gene data show CDR1 as SGDLS and CDR2 as YYNGEE. The V end lost 4 bases, the J end lost 7 bases, and 15 bases lay between the germline ends. This CDR3 is CASSPGQGPNSPLHF. CDR3 coding DNA: TGTGCCAGCAGCCCAGGCCAGGGGCCCAATTCACCCCTCCACTTT. The full variable domain, rest sourced from reference TRBV9 and TRBJ1-6, is DSGVTQTPKHLITATGQRVTLRCSPRSGDLSVYWYQQSLDQGLQFLIQYYNGEERAKGNILERFSAQQFPDLHSELNLSSLELGDSALYFCASSPGQGPNSPLHFGNGTRLTVT.

The chain recombines TRBV20-1 with TRBJ2-1; TRBD1 might be the D (5 bases). The germline gives CDR1 DFQATT, CDR2 SNEGSKA (reference sequence). The CDR3 runs to 14 residues. Trimming pared 2 bases from V and 7 bases from J, leaving 15 bases between. The CDR3 DNA reads TGCAGTGCTAGACGACTGCAGGGTTTGAATGAGCAGTTCTTC. It is translated as CSARRLQGLNEQFF.

The J gene is TRBJ1-1, the V gene TRBV7-2; no clear D gene. From germline, CDR1 is SGHTA and CDR2 FQGNSA. The CDR3 length is 13 residues. Trimming cost V 5 bases and J 6 bases, with 13 bases left between them. CDR3 sequence (DNA): TGTGCCAGCAGCCCTAGAGCCGGCGCTGAAGCTTTCTTT. The encoded protein is CASSPRAGAEAFF.

The chain uses TRBV28 and TRBJ1-5, with D hard to call. The CDR3 spans 9 residues. Germline V gene data show CDR1 as MDHEN and CDR2 as SYDVKM. CDR3 residues: CAPNQPQHF. CDR3 coding DNA: TGTGCGCCCAATCAGCCCCAGCATTTT.